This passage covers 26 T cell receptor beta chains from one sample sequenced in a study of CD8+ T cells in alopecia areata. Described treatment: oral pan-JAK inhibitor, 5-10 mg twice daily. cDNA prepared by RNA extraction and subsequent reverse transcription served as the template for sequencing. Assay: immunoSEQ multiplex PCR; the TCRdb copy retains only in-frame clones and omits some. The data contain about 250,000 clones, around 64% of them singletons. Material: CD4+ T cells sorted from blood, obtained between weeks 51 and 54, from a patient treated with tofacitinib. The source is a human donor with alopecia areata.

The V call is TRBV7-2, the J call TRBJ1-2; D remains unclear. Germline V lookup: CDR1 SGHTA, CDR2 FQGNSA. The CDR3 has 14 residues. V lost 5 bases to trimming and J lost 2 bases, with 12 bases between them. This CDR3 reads CASSKEGGNYGYTF. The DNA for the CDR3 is TGTGCCAGCAGCAAGGAGGGAGGAAACTATGGCTACACCTTC.

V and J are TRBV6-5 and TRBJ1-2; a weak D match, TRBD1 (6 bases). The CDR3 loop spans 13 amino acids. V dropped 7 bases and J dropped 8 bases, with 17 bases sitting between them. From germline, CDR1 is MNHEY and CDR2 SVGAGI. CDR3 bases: TGTGCCAGCATCACAAGGGGGGCCGACGGCTACACCTTC. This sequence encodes CASITRGADGYTF.

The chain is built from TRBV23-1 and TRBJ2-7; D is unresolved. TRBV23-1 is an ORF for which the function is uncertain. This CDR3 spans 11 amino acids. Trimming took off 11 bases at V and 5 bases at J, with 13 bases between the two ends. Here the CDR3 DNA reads TGCGCCGAGCGATTGGGGAACGAGCAGTACTTC. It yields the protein CAERLGNEQYF.

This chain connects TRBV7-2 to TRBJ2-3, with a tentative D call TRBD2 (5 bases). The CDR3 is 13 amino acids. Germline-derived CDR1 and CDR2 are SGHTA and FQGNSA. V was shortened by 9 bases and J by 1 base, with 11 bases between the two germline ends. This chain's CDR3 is CARRAEGTDTQYF. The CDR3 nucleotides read TGTGCCAGGCGGGCTGAGGGCACAGATACGCAGTATTTT.

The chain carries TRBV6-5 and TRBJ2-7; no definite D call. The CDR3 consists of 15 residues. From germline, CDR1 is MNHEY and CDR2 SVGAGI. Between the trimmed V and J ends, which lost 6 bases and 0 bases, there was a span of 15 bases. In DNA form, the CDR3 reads TGTGCCAGCAGCCAAGACCCCATCGGCTCCTACGAGCAGTACTTC. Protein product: CASSQDPIGSYEQYF.

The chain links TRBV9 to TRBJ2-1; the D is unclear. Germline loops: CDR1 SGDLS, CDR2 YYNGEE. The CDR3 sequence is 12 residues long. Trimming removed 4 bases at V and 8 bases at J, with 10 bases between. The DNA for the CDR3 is TGTGCCAGCAGCTCCGGGTGGGATGAGCAGTTCTTC. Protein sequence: CASSSGWDEQFF.

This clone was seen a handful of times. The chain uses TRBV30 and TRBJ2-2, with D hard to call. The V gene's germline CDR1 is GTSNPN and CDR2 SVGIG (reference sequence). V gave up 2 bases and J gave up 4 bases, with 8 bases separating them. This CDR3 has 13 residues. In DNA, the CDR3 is TGTGCCTGGAGTTGGTTGCGCACCGGGGAGCTGTTTTTT. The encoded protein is CAWSWLRTGELFF.

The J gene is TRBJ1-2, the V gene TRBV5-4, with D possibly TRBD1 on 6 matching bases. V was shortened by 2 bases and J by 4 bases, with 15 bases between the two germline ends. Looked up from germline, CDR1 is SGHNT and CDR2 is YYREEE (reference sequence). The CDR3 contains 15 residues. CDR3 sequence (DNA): TGTGCCAGCAGCTTACAGGGAGTTCTCGGCTATGGCTACACCTTC. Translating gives CASSLQGVLGYGYTF.

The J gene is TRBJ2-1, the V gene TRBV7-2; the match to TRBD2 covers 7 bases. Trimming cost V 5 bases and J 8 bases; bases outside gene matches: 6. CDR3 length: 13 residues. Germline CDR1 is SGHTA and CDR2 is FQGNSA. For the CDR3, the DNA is TGTGCCAGCAGCATTGGACTAGTTTATGAGCAGTTCTTC. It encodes CASSIGLVYEQFF.

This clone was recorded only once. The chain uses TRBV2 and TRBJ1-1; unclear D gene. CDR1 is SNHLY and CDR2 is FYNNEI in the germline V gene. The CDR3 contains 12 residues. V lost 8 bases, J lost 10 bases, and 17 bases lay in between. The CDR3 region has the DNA TGTGCCAGCTATGGTACTGGATATCGAGCTTTCTTT. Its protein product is CASYGTGYRAFF. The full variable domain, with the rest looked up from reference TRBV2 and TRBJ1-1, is EPEVTQTPSHQVTQMGQEVILRCVPISNHLYFYWYRQILGQKVEFLVSFYNNEISEKSEIFDDQFSVERPDGSNFTLKIRSTKLEDSAMYFCASYGTGYRAFFGQGTRLTVV.

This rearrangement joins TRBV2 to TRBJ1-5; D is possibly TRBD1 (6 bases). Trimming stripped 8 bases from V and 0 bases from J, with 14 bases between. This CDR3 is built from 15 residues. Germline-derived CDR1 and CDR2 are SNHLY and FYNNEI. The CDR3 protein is CASRGTQLSNQPQHF. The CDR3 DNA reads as TGTGCCAGCCGGGGGACACAACTTAGCAATCAGCCCCAGCATTTT.

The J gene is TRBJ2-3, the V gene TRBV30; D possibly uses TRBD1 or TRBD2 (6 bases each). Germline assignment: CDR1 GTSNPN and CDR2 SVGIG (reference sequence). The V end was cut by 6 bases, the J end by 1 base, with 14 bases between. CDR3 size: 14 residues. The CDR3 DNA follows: TGTGCCTGTATGATCGGGGGCGGCACAGATACGCAGTATTTT. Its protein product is CACMIGGGTDTQYF.

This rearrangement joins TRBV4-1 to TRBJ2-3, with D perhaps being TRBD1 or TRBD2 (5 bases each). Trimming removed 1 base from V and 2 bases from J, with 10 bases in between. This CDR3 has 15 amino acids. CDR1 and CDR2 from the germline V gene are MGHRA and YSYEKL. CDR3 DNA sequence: TGCGCCAGCAGCCAAGTGGCCGGGACCACAGATACGCAGTATTTT. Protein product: CASSQVAGTTDTQYF.

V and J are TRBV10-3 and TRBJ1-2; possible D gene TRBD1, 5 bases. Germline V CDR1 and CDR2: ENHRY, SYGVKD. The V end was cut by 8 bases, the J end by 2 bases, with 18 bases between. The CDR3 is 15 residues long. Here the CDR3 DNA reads TGTGCCATCGCCATCGGGACTTCGACCAACTATGGCTACACCTTC. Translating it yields CAIAIGTSTNYGYTF.

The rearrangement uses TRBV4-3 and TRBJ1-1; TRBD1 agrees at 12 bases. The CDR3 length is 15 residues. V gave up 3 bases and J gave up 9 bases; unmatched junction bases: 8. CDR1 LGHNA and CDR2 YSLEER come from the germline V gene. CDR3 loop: CASSQFPGQGAQAFF. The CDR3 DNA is TGCGCCAGCAGCCAGTTCCCGGGACAGGGGGCGCAAGCTTTCTTT.

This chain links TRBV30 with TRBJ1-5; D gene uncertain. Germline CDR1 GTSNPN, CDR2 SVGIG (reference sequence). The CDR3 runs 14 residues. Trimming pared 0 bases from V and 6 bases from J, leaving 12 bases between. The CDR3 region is CAWSVRAGGQPQHF. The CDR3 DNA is TGTGCCTGGAGTGTGAGGGCAGGAGGTCAGCCCCAGCATTTT.

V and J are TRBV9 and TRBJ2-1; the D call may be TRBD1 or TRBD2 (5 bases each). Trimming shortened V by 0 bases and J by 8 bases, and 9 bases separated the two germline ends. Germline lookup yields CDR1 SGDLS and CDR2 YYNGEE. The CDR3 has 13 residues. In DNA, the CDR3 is TGTGCCAGCAGCGTAGCTGTGGGGGATGAGCAGTTCTTC. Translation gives CASSVAVGDEQFF.

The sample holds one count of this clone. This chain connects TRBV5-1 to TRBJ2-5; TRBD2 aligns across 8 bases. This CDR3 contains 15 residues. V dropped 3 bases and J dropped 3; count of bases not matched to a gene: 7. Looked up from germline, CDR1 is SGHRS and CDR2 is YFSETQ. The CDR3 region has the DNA TGCGCCAGCAGCTCTTTGGCGGGGGGAGAAGAGACCCAGTACTTC. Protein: CASSSLAGGEETQYF.

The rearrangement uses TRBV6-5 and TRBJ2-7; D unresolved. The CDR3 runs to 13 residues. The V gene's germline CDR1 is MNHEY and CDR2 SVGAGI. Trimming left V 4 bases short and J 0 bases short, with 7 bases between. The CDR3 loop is CASSSDGSYEQYF. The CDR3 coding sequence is TGTGCCAGCAGTTCGGACGGCTCCTACGAGCAGTACTTC.

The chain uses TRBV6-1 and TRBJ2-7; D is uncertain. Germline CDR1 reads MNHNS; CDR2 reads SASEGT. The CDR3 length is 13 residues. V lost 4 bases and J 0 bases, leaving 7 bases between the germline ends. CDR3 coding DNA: TGTGCCAGCAGTGGGGGAAACTCCTACGAGCAGTACTTC. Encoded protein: CASSGGNSYEQYF.

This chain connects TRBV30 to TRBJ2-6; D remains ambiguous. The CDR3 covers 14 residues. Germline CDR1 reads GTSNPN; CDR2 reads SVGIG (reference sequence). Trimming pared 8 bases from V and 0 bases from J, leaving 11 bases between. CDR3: CAAIPSSGANVLTF. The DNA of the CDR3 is TGTGCCGCTATCCCGAGCTCTGGGGCCAACGTCCTGACTTTC.

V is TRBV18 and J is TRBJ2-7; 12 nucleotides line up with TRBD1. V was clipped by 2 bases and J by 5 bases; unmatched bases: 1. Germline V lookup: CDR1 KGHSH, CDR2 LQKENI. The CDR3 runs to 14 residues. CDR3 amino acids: CASSPGTGGDEQYF. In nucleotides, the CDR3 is TGTGCCAGCTCACCAGGGACAGGGGGCGACGAGCAGTACTTC.

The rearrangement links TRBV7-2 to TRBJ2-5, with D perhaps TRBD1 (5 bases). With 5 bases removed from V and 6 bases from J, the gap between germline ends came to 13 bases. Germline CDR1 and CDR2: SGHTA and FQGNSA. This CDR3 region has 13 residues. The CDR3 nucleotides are TGTGCCAGCAGCCCTACAGGTCCGCAGACCCAGTACTTC. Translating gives CASSPTGPQTQYF.

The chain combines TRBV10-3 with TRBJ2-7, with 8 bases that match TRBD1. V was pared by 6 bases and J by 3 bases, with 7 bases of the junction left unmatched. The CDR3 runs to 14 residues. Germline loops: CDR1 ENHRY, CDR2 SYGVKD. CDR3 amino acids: CAIRPGTGGYEQYF. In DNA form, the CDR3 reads TGTGCCATCAGACCCGGGACAGGAGGCTACGAGCAGTACTTC.

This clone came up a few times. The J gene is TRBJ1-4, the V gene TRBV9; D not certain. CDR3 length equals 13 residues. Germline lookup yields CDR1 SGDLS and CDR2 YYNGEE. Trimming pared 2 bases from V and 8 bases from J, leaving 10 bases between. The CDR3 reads CASSVGPGEKLFF. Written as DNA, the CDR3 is TGTGCCAGCAGCGTCGGACCGGGGGAAAAACTGTTTTTT.

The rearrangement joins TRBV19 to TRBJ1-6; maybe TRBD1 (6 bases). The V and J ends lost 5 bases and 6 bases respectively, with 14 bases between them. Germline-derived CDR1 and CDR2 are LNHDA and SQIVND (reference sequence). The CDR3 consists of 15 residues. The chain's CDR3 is CASSSTGPRNSPLHF. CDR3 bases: TGTGCCAGTAGTTCGACAGGCCCGCGTAATTCACCCCTCCACTTT.